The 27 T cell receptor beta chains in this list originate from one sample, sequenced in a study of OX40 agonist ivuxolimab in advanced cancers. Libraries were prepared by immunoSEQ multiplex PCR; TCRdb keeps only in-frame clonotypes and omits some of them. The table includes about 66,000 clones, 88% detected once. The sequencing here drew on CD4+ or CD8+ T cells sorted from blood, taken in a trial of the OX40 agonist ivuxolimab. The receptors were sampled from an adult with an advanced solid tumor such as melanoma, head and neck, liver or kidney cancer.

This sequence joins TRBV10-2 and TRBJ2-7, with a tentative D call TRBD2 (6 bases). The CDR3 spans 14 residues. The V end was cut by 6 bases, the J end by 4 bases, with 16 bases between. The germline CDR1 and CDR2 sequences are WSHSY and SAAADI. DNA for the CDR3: TGCGCCAGCAGCCCCGGGACTTCTCATTACGAGCAGTACTTC. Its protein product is CASSPGTSHYEQYF.

The CDR3 DNA reads as TGTGCCAGCAGTCTCGGGCGCGGACGTGGTGGCTACACCTTC. It translates to CASSLGRGRGGYTF. The chain couples TRBV27 to TRBJ1-2; D uncertain. Germline CDR1 MNHEY, CDR2 SMNVEV (reference sequence). The CDR3 has 14 amino acids. The V end was cut by 5 bases, the J end by 7 bases, with 17 bases between.

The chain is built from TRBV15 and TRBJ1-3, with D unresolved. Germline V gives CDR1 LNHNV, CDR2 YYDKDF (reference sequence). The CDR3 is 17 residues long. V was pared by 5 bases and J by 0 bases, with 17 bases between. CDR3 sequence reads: CATSSRTDPVSGNTIYF. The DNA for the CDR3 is TGTGCCACCAGCTCCCGCACAGACCCCGTCTCTGGAAACACCATATATTTT.

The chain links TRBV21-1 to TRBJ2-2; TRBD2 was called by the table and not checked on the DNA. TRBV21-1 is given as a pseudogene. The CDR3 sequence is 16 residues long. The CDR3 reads CASSTGLAGVNGELFF. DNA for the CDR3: TGTGCCAGCAGCACCGGACTAGCGGGAGTTAACGGGGAGCTGTTTTTT.

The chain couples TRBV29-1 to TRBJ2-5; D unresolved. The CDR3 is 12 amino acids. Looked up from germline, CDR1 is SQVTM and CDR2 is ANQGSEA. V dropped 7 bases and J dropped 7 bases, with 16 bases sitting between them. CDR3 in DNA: TGCAGCGCCTCAAATTTCCGCGGGACCCAGTACTTC. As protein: CSASNFRGTQYF.

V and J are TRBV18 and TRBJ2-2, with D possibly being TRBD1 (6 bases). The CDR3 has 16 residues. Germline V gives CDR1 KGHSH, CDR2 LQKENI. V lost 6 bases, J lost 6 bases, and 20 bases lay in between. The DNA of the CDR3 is TGTGCCAGCTCCCCCCCCAGGACAGCCGGGCCCGGGGAGCTGTTTTTT. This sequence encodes CASSPPRTAGPGELFF.

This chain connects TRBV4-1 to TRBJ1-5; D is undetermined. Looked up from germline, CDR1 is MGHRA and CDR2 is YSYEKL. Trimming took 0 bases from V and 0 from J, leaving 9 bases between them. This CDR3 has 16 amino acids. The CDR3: CASSQDLSISNQPQHF. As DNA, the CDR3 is TGCGCCAGCAGCCAAGATTTAAGTATTAGCAATCAGCCCCAGCATTTT.

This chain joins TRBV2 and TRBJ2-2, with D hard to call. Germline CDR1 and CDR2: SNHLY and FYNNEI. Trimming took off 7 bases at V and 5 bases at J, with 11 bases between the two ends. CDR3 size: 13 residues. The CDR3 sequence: CASKEYRTGELFF. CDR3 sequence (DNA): TGTGCCAGCAAAGAATATCGAACCGGGGAGCTGTTTTTT.

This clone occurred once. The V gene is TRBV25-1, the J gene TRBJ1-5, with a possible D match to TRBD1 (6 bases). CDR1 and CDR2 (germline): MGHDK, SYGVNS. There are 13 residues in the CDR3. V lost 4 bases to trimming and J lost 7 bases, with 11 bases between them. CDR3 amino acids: CASSGLTGQPQHF. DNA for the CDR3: TGTGCCAGCAGTGGGTTGACAGGCCAGCCCCAGCATTTT.

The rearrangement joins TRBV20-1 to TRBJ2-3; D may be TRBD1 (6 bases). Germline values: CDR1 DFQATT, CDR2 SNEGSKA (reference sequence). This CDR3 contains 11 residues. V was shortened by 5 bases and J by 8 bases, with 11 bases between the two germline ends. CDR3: CSARRGSTQYF. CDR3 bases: TGCAGTGCTCGTAGGGGGAGTACGCAGTATTTT.

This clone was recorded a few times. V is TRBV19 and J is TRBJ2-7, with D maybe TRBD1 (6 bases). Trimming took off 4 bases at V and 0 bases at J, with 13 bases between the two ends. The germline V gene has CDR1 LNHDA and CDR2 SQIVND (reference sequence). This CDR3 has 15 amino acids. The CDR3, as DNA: TGTGCCAGTAGTAACCTCCAGGGGAGCTCCTACGAGCAGTACTTC. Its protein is CASSNLQGSSYEQYF.

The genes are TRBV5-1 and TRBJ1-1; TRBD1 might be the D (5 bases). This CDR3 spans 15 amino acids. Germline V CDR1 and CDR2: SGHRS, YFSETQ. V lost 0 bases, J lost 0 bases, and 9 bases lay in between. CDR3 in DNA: TGCGCCAGCAGCTTGGCTCCAGGGATGAACACTGAAGCTTTCTTT. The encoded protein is CASSLAPGMNTEAFF. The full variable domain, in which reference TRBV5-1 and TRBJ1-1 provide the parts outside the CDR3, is KAGVTQTPRYLIKTRGQQVTLSCSPISGHRSVSWYQQTPGQGLQFLFEYFSETQRNKGNFPGRFSGRQFSNSRSEMNVSTLELGDSALYLCASSLAPGMNTEAFFGQGTRLTVV.

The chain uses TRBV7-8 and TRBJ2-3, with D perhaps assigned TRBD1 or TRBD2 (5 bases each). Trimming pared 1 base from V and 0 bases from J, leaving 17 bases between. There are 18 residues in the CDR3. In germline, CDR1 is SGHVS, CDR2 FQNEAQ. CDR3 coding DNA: TGTGCCAGCAGCTTAGAACGTGGGACCCTGGCTAGCACAGATACGCAGTATTTT. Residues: CASSLERGTLASTDTQYF.

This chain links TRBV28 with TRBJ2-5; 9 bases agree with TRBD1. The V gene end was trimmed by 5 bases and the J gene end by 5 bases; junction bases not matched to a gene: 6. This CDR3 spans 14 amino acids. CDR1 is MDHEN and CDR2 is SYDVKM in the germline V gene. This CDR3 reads CASSLRTGEETQYF. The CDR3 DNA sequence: TGTGCCAGCAGTCTCCGGACAGGGGAGGAGACCCAGTACTTC.

The CDR3 DNA follows: TGTGCCAGCAGCCAAGTCCGCGGGATCTACAATGAGCAGTTCTTC. Translation gives CASSQVRGIYNEQFF. V gene TRBV5-4 combines with J gene TRBJ2-1, with D maybe TRBD2 (6 bases). The CDR3 has 15 amino acids. Trimming took 4 bases from V and 3 from J, leaving 14 bases between them. Germline V gene sequence: CDR1 SGHNT, CDR2 YYREEE (reference sequence).

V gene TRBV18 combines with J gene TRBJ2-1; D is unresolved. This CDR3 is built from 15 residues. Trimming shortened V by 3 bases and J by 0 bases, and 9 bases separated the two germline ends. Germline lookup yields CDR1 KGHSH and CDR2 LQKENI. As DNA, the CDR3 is TGTGCCAGCTCACCCCTGCAGAGCTCCTACAATGAGCAGTTCTTC. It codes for CASSPLQSSYNEQFF.

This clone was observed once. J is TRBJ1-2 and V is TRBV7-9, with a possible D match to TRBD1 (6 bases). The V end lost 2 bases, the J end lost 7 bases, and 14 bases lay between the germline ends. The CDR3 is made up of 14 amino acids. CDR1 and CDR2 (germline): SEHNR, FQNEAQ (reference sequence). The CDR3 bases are TGTGCCAGCAGCTTACTTAGGCAGGGGAGTGGCTACACCTTC. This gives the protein CASSLLRQGSGYTF.

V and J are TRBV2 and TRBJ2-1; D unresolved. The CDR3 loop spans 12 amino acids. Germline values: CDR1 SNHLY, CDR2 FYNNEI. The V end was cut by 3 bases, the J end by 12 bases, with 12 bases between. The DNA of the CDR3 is TGTGCCAGCAGTGAGATAGCCCCCGGGCAGTTCTTC. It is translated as CASSEIAPGQFF.

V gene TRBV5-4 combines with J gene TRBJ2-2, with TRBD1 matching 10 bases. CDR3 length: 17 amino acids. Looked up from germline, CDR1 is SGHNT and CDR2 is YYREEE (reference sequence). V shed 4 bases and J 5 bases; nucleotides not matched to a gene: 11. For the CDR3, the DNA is TGTGCCAGCAGCCGGCCTGACGGGACAGGGGTTACCGGGGAGCTGTTTTTT. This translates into CASSRPDGTGVTGELFF.

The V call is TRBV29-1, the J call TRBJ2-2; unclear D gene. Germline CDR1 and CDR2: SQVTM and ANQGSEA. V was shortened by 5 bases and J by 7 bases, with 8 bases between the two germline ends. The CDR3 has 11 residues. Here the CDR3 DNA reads TGCAGCGTTCGTGGTGTCGGGGAGCTGTTTTTT. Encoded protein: CSVRGVGELFF.

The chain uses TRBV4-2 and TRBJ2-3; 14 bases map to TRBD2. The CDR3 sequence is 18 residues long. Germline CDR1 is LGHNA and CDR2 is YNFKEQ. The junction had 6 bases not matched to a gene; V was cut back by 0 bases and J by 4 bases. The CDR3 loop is CASSQDGTSGRRADTQYF. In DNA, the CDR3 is TGTGCCAGCAGCCAAGATGGGACTAGCGGGAGAAGGGCAGATACGCAGTATTTT.

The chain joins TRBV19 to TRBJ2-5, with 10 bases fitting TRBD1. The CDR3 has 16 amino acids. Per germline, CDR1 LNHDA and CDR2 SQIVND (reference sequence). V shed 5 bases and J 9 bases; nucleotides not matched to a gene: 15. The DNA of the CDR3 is TGTGCCAGTAGTCACCTCCCCGGGACAGGGGACCAGGCCCAGTACTTC. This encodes CASSHLPGTGDQAQYF.

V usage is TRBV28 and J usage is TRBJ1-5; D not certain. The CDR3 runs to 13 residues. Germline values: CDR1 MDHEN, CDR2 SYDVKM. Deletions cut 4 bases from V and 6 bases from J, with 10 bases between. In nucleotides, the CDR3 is TGTGCCAGCAGTTCAGGATTGGGTCAGCCCCAGCATTTT. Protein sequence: CASSSGLGQPQHF.

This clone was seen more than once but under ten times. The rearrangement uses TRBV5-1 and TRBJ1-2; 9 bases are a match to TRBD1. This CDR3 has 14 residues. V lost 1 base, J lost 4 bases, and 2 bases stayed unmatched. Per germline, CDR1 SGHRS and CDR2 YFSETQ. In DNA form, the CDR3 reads TGCGCCAGCAGCTTGACAGGGGGCTCCTATGGCTACACCTTC. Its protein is CASSLTGGSYGYTF. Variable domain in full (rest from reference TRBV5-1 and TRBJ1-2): KAGVTQTPRYLIKTRGQQVTLSCSPISGHRSVSWYQQTPGQGLQFLFEYFSETQRNKGNFPGRFSGRQFSNSRSEMNVSTLELGDSALYLCASSLTGGSYGYTFGSGTRLTVV.

CDR3 region: CASSTRDRTEKLFF. In DNA, the CDR3 is TGTGCCAGCAGCACCCGGGACAGGACCGAAAAACTGTTTTTT. This chain connects TRBV5-6 to TRBJ1-4; 8 bases fit TRBD1. This CDR3 spans 14 amino acids. V dropped 4 bases and J dropped 8; count of bases not matched to a gene: 7. Germline V gene data show CDR1 as SGHDT and CDR2 as YYEEEE.

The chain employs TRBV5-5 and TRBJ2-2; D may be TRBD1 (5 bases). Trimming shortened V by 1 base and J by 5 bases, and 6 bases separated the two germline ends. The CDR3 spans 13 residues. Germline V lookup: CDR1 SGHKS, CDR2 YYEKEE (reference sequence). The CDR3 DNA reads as TGTGCCAGCAGCTTGACAGGAACCGGGGAGCTGTTTTTT. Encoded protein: CASSLTGTGELFF.

CDR3 coding DNA: TGTGCCAGTAGTATAGCGGGGATAGATACGCAGTATTTT. Translation gives CASSIAGIDTQYF. The chain couples TRBV19 to TRBJ2-3, with D possibly TRBD2 on 5 matching bases. This CDR3 comprises 13 residues. CDR1 and CDR2 (germline): LNHDA, SQIVND (reference sequence). Trimming removed 1 base from V and 5 bases from J, with 7 bases in between.